Each of the 26 T cell receptor beta chains below was sequenced from the same sample in a study of blood T cell repertoires in COVID-19. TCRdb's table, derived via immunoSEQ multiplex PCR, lists solely in-frame clones and lacks some. The table lists tens of thousands of clones, 75% to 90% of them singletons. Sequencing was carried out using peripheral blood. These receptors were taken from a woman of 80 years or more with COVID-19, enrolled during active disease.

This chain joins TRBV5-4 and TRBJ1-1; 8 positions match TRBD1. Germline values: CDR1 SGHNT, CDR2 YYREEE (reference sequence). The CDR3 contains 14 residues. With V trimmed by 7 bases and J by 0 bases, 5 bases remained unmatched. This chain's CDR3 is CASGQGTLNTEAFF. DNA for the CDR3: TGTGCCAGCGGACAGGGAACTCTGAACACTGAAGCTTTCTTT.

The chain has TRBV19 and TRBJ1-4; 7 positions agree with TRBD1. Germline V gene data show CDR1 as LNHDA and CDR2 as SQIVND (reference sequence). This CDR3 is built from 14 residues. The V segment lost 5 bases and the J segment 7 bases; nucleotides outside the gene matches: 7. CDR3 nucleotide sequence: TGTGCCAGTAGTGAAGGGGGCTTAGGTGAAAAACTGTTTTTT. As protein: CASSEGGLGEKLFF.

This clone was detected a few times. The V and J genes are TRBV18 and TRBJ2-7; D remains ambiguous. This CDR3 comprises 14 residues. V was shortened by 2 bases and J by 0 bases, with 8 bases between the two germline ends. Germline values: CDR1 KGHSH, CDR2 LQKENI. The CDR3 region is CASSPDNSSYEQYF. CDR3 DNA: TGTGCCAGCTCACCAGACAATAGCTCCTACGAGCAGTACTTC. The entire variable domain, with the rest obtained from reference TRBV18 and TRBJ2-7, is as follows: NAGVMQNPRHLVRRRGQEARLRCSPMKGHSHVYWYRQLPEEGLKFMVYLQKENIIDESGMPKERFSAEFPKEGPSILRIQQVVRGDSAAYFCASSPDNSSYEQYFGPGTRLTVT.

This rearrangement joins TRBV25-1 to TRBJ1-2; a weak D match, TRBD1 (6 bases). CDR3 length: 11 residues. Trimming cost V 6 bases and J 8 bases, with 10 bases left between them. CDR1 is MGHDK, CDR2 SYGVNS, per germline. The CDR3 region has the DNA TGTGCCAGCAGCCCGGGGGGCGGCTACACCTTC. It is translated as CASSPGGGYTF.

This clone was counted a single time. The rearrangement joins TRBV5-1 to TRBJ2-2, with D tentatively TRBD1 (6 bases). V was cut by 4 bases and J by 0 bases, with 10 bases left in between. The germline V gene has CDR1 SGHRS and CDR2 YFSETQ. This CDR3 region has 15 residues. The CDR3 spells CASSKDRPNTGELFF. Written as DNA, the CDR3 is TGCGCCAGCAGCAAGGACAGACCGAACACCGGGGAGCTGTTTTTT.

The V gene is TRBV19, the J gene TRBJ1-1; TRBD1 aligns across 7 bases. CDR1 LNHDA and CDR2 SQIVND come from the germline V gene (reference sequence). This CDR3 has 13 residues. Losses at the gene ends were 8 bases for V and 3 bases for J; bases not matched to a gene: 6. The CDR3 nucleotides are TGTGCCAGTTTGGGACAGTTCGACACTGAAGCTTTCTTT. The encoded protein is CASLGQFDTEAFF.

The DNA for the CDR3 is TGTGCCAGCAACCCTCCCGGGACTAGCAATTACAATGAGCAGTTCTTC. This sequence encodes CASNPPGTSNYNEQFF. The J gene is TRBJ2-1, the V gene TRBV6-2 or TRBV6-3; 9 nucleotides align to TRBD2. The V and J ends lost 7 bases and 4 bases, in that order; junction bases with no gene match: 11. CDR1 is MNHEY and CDR2 is SVGEGT in the germline V gene. This CDR3 contains 16 residues.

The chain has TRBV5-1 and TRBJ2-7; the D is unclear. Trimming took off 3 bases at V and 2 bases at J, with 12 bases between the two ends. The CDR3 loop spans 14 amino acids. CDR1 is SGHRS, CDR2 YFSETQ, per germline. The CDR3 bases are TGCGCCAGCAGCTCCTCCCCAGGTACCTACGAGCAGTACTTC. Its translation is CASSSSPGTYEQYF.

Remarks on this clone: Other nucleotide sequences from this sample produce the same CDR3. The genes are TRBV9 and TRBJ2-2; D not certain. The CDR3 covers 15 residues. The V gene lost 0 bases and the J gene lost 1 base, with 7 bases spanning the gap. CDR1 is SGDLS, CDR2 YYNGEE, per germline. CDR3 loop: CASSVGGVNTGELFF. The CDR3 DNA reads as TGTGCCAGCAGCGTAGGTGGAGTGAACACCGGGGAGCTGTTTTTT.

Written as DNA, the CDR3 is TGTGCCTGGAGTGAGACAGGGGGTCGCAATCAGCCCCAGCATTTT. Encoded protein: CAWSETGGRNQPQHF. V gene TRBV30 combines with J gene TRBJ1-5, with 9 bases aligning to TRBD1. Trimming removed 1 base from V and 2 bases from J; junction bases left unmatched: 3. The CDR3 has 15 residues. Germline CDR1 and CDR2: GTSNPN and SVGIG (reference sequence).

This sequence joins TRBV5-8 and TRBJ1-2; D gene ambiguous. Germline V lookup: CDR1 SGHTS, CDR2 YDEGEE. CDR3 length equals 12 residues. The V end lost 3 bases, the J end lost 4 bases, and 7 bases lay between the germline ends. In nucleotides, the CDR3 is TGTGCCAGCAGCTCGGGATCCTATGGCTACACCTTC. Amino acids: CASSSGSYGYTF.

This clone was picked up a small number of times. The rearrangement uses TRBV6-6 and TRBJ1-4; no firm D call. Germline-derived CDR1 and CDR2 are MNHNY and SVGAGI (reference sequence). With 6 bases removed from V and 5 bases from J, the gap between germline ends came to 13 bases. The CDR3 totals 14 residues. The chain's CDR3 is CASRRQGGNEKLFF. CDR3 bases: TGTGCCAGCAGGCGGCAAGGAGGGAATGAAAAACTGTTTTTT.

Here the CDR3 reads CAWMAGMNTEAFF. The DNA of the CDR3 is TGTGCCTGGATGGCAGGGATGAACACTGAAGCTTTCTTT. The chain recombines TRBV30 with TRBJ1-1; D is possibly TRBD1 (5 bases). Germline CDR1 and CDR2: GTSNPN and SVGIG (reference sequence). V lost 4 bases and J 0 bases, leaving 9 bases between the germline ends. The CDR3 extends over 13 amino acids.

This clone occurred once. V and J are TRBV2 and TRBJ1-5; D gene uncertain. V lost 6 bases and J 3 bases, leaving 6 bases between the germline ends. Germline lookup yields CDR1 SNHLY and CDR2 FYNNEI. The CDR3 contains 12 residues. DNA for the CDR3: TGTGCCAGCAGCAGGAACAATCAGCCCCAGCATTTT. Protein: CASSRNNQPQHF.

The CDR3 DNA reads TGTGCCAGCAGCTTAGAGGGTAGCGGCAGCAAGACCCAGTACTTC. It yields the protein CASSLEGSGSKTQYF. The chain links TRBV7-2 to TRBJ2-5; a weak D match, TRBD2 (6 bases). This CDR3 comprises 15 residues. Trimming took 1 base from V and 6 from J, leaving 15 bases between them. The germline gives CDR1 SGHTA, CDR2 FQGNSA. Based on the CDR3 plus reference TRBV7-2 and TRBJ2-5, the full variable domain is GAGVSQSPSNKVTEKGKDVELRCDPISGHTALYWYRQSLGQGLEFLIYFQGNSAPDKSGLPSDRFSAERTGGSVSTLTIQRTQQEDSAVYLCASSLEGSGSKTQYFGPGTRLLVL.

The chain joins TRBV2 to TRBJ1-1, with 8 bases identical to TRBD1. V shed 6 bases and J 1 base; nucleotides not matched to a gene: 7. Germline V gives CDR1 SNHLY, CDR2 FYNNEI. This CDR3 is 15 amino acids long. The CDR3 nucleotides read TGTGCCAGCAGCCCATCCGGGACAGGGAACACTGAAGCTTTCTTT. This codes for CASSPSGTGNTEAFF.

The chain has TRBV5-5 and TRBJ1-6; TRBD1 agrees at 11 bases. V lost 4 bases and J lost 9; bases outside the gene matches: 3. The CDR3 loop spans 14 amino acids. Germline V gene lookup returns CDR1 SGHKS and CDR2 YYEKEE (reference sequence). The CDR3 region has the DNA TGTGCCAGCAGCAGGGGACAGGGGGTTTCACCCCTCCACTTT. Protein sequence: CASSRGQGVSPLHF.

This chain joins TRBV5-1 and TRBJ2-5; weak D call: TRBD1 (5 bases). V was trimmed by 0 bases and J by 4 bases, leaving 10 bases between them. The germline V gene encodes CDR1 SGHRS and CDR2 YFSETQ. The CDR3 extends over 14 amino acids. CDR3 protein: CASSLVQGRETQYF. The CDR3 DNA reads TGCGCCAGCAGCTTGGTCCAGGGTAGAGAGACCCAGTACTTC.

This clone was seen just once. The chain recombines TRBV6-6 with TRBJ2-3; a weak D match, TRBD1 (6 bases). The CDR3 is 16 residues long. Between the trimmed V and J ends, which lost 5 bases and 0 bases, there was a span of 15 bases. CDR1 is MNHNY and CDR2 is SVGAGI in the germline V gene (reference sequence). CDR3 nucleotide sequence: TGTGCCAGCAGTCGCGCAGGGGTTCAAAGCACAGATACGCAGTATTTT. It specifies CASSRAGVQSTDTQYF.

J is TRBJ2-5 and V is TRBV25-1, with D possibly TRBD2 on 5 matching bases. The germline CDR1 and CDR2 sequences are MGHDK and SYGVNS. The CDR3 has 13 amino acids. Trimming left V 5 bases short and J 5 bases short, with 12 bases between. The CDR3 region has the DNA TGTGCCAGCAGTAACGCGGGCAGGGAGACCCAGTACTTC. This translates into CASSNAGRETQYF.

This sequence joins TRBV5-4 and TRBJ2-5, with a possible D match to TRBD1 (6 bases). The CDR3 runs 16 residues. V dropped 4 bases and J dropped 2 bases, with 18 bases sitting between them. The germline CDR1 and CDR2 sequences are SGHNT and YYREEE (reference sequence). The CDR3: CASSPRPRQDQETQYF. In DNA, the CDR3 is TGTGCCAGCAGCCCAAGGCCTCGACAGGATCAAGAGACCCAGTACTTC.

The rearrangement links TRBV7-9 to TRBJ2-2; 7 bases map to TRBD1. V lost 5 bases, J lost 1 base, and 7 bases stayed unmatched. The CDR3 runs to 16 residues. Germline values: CDR1 SEHNR, CDR2 FQNEAQ (reference sequence). The CDR3 coding sequence is TGTGCCAGCAGCCAACTGGGACAGCGGAACACCGGGGAGCTGTTTTTT. Translating it yields CASSQLGQRNTGELFF.

The chain carries TRBV10-3 and TRBJ2-3, with 8 bases aligning to TRBD2. Per the germline V gene, CDR1 is ENHRY and CDR2 is SYGVKD. V lost 6 bases to trimming and J lost 5 bases; unmatched junction nucleotides: 10. The CDR3 length is 15 residues. The CDR3 DNA reads TGTGCCATCAGCGACTCTCGGGGGGGGCAAGATACGCAGTATTTT. It encodes CAISDSRGGQDTQYF.

This chain uses TRBV7-9 with TRBJ2-1; D possibly corresponds to TRBD2 (6 bases). The CDR3 length is 16 residues. CDR1 and CDR2 (germline): SEHNR, FQNEAQ (reference sequence). The V end lost 3 bases, the J end lost 0 bases, and 12 bases lay between the germline ends. The CDR3 spells CASSFGGASSYNEQFF. The CDR3, as DNA: TGTGCCAGCAGCTTCGGCGGGGCCAGCTCCTACAATGAGCAGTTCTTC.

V gene TRBV18 combines with J gene TRBJ2-3; D not resolved. Germline-derived CDR1 and CDR2 are KGHSH and LQKENI. V was clipped by 5 bases and J by 5 bases, with 11 bases between them. This CDR3 comprises 13 residues. This CDR3 reads CASSLREVDTQYF. The CDR3 DNA reads TGTGCCAGCTCATTACGAGAGGTAGATACGCAGTATTTT. Full variable domain (outside the CDR3, taken from reference TRBV18 and TRBJ2-3): NAGVMQNPRHLVRRRGQEARLRCSPMKGHSHVYWYRQLPEEGLKFMVYLQKENIIDESGMPKERFSAEFPKEGPSILRIQQVVRGDSAAYFCASSLREVDTQYFGPGTRLTVL.

This rearrangement joins TRBV30 to TRBJ1-5; 8 nucleotides match TRBD1. The V and J ends lost 1 base and 11 bases, in that order; junction bases with no gene match: 7. This CDR3 comprises 13 residues. In germline, CDR1 is GTSNPN, CDR2 SVGIG (reference sequence). The CDR3 loop is CAWSGAGGQAQHF. DNA for the CDR3: TGTGCCTGGAGTGGGGCAGGGGGCCAGGCCCAGCATTTT.